The entry below gives a single TCR beta chain sequence along with its context. The ends lost 3 bases at V and 11 bases at J; junction bases unmatched: 4. The CDR3 totals 12 residues. CDR1 is KGHSH and CDR2 is LQKENI in the germline V gene. This sample is drawn from a study of T cell changes during pregnancy in multiple sclerosis. Only in-frame clones appear in the TCRdb table, and some are missing; sequencing was by immunoSEQ multiplex PCR. The sample holds about 61,000 clones, around 90% seen once. The starting material was peripheral blood, obtained in the first trimester of pregnancy. The source is a female donor in good health, enrolled as a control in a pregnancy study. The rearrangement joins TRBV18 to TRBJ2-3, with 8 bases lining up with TRBD1. Here the CDR3 reads CASSPPQGVQYF. The CDR3 DNA reads TGTGCCAGCTCACCTCCACAGGGGGTGCAGTATTTT.